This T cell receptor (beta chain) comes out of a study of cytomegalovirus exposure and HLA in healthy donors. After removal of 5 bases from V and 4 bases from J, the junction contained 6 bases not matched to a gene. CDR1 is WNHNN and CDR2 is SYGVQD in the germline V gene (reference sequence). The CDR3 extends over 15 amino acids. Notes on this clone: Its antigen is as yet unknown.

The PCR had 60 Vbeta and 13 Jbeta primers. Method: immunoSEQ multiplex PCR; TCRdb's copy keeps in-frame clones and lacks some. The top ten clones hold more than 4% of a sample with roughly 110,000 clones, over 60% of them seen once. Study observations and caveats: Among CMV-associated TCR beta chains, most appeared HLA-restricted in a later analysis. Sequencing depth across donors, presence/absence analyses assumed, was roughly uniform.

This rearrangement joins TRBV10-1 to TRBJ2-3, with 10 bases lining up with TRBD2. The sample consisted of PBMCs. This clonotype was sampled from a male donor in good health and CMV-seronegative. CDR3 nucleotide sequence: TGCGCCAGCAGTCCTAGCGGGAGTCTCGCAGATACGCAGTATTTT. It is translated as CASSPSGSLADTQYF.